This TCR beta chain was observed in a study of cytomegalovirus exposure and HLA in healthy donors. On the study more broadly: Roughly 170 million T cells yielded fewer than 120 million unique TCR beta sequences in earlier analysis. Findings and limits, study-wide: Three chains linked to CMV were shown in vitro to be specific for CMV antigens. Per a later analysis, HLA-associated TCR beta chains showed more clonal expansion than other, equally common TCR beta chains. With DRB1 most and HLA-C fewest, TCR association rates differed between HLA loci in a later analysis.

With V trimmed by 6 bases and J by 5 bases, 13 bases remained unmatched. This CDR3 contains 16 residues. CDR1 is SGHAT, CDR2 FQNNGV, per germline. About this clone itself: The antigen is undetermined.

The PCR made use of 60 Vbeta and 13 Jbeta primers. Method: immunoSEQ multiplex PCR; TCRdb's copy keeps in-frame clones and lacks some. Here the sample spans some 150,000 clones, around 9% being singletons. Sequencing was carried out using PBMCs. The receptor was derived from a woman aged 40-49 years in good health and CMV-seropositive. The V call is TRBV11-2, the J call TRBJ2-5, with 9 nucleotides matching TRBD1. The CDR3 sequence: CASRDTGGRDRETQYF. The CDR3 DNA sequence: TGTGCCAGCAGGGACACAGGGGGCAGAGATAGGGAGACCCAGTACTTC.